One sample yielded the 30 T cell receptor beta chains listed below, sequenced in a study of T-cell memory formation after mild COVID-19. Each CDR3 protein is one row after TCRdb ran MiXCR on the 5' RACE reads. The profile shows some 270,000 distinct CDR3 sequences, over 15% of them singletons. The sequenced sample was PBMCs or a T cell subset sorted from them (not recorded which). The receptors here all came from an adult woman who had mild COVID-19 (a few samples of this study predate the infection). Cell type and time point are not known.

This clonotype was seen a few times. CDR3 loop: CASSLPETDTQYF. Written as DNA, the CDR3 is TGCGCCAGCAGCTTGCCGGAGACAGATACGCAGTATTTT. The chain combines TRBV5-1 with TRBJ2-3; D gene unclear. CDR3 length: 13 amino acids. V dropped 1 base and J dropped 3 bases, with 6 bases sitting between them. Germline CDR1 reads SGHRS; CDR2 reads YFSETQ.

The table lists this clonotype with a few counts. The gene calls are TRBV6-5 and TRBJ2-7; weak D call: TRBD2 (6 bases). Germline lookup yields CDR1 MNHEY and CDR2 SVGAGI. Trimming took 0 bases from V and 1 from J, leaving 10 bases between them. The CDR3 has 15 residues. The CDR3 DNA sequence: TGTGCCAGCAGTTACTCTAGCGGTCTATCCTACGAGCAGTACTTC. This translates into CASSYSSGLSYEQYF.

This clonotype was counted at least ten times. The rearrangement links TRBV11-2 to TRBJ2-1; 12 positions agree with TRBD2. Per germline, CDR1 SGHAT and CDR2 FQNNGV. The CDR3 consists of 17 residues. V lost 1 base to trimming and J lost 4 bases; unmatched junction nucleotides: 5. CDR3 in amino acids: CASSLGTSGGFYNEQFF. The CDR3 nucleotides read TGTGCCAGCAGCTTAGGCACTAGCGGGGGGTTTTACAATGAGCAGTTCTTC.

The rearrangement joins TRBV4-3 to TRBJ2-3; D gene unclear. CDR3 size: 15 residues. Germline V lookup: CDR1 LGHNA, CDR2 YSLEER. The V and J ends lost 0 bases and 0 bases respectively, with 7 bases between them. The CDR3 loop reads CASSQEGQSTDTQYF. CDR3 sequence (DNA): TGCGCCAGCAGCCAAGAGGGCCAGAGCACAGATACGCAGTATTTT.

The J gene is TRBJ2-2, the V gene TRBV7-2, with TRBD2 matching 9 bases. Germline CDR1 is SGHTA and CDR2 is FQGNSA. This CDR3 has 16 residues. The V and J ends lost 2 bases and 5 bases, in that order; junction bases with no gene match: 6. The CDR3 region has the DNA TGTGCCAGCAGCTTAAATAGCGGGAGAAATACCGGGGAGCTGTTTTTT. It yields the protein CASSLNSGRNTGELFF.

In its sample, this clonotype was seen a few times. The chain employs TRBV12-3 or TRBV12-4 and TRBJ2-3, with 7 bases fitting TRBD2. This CDR3 spans 15 amino acids. Trimming removed 5 bases from V and 4 bases from J; junction bases left unmatched: 9. The CDR3 DNA reads as TGTGCCAGCAGTCCGCACTGGGGGGGGGCAGATACGCAGTATTTT. Its translation: CASSPHWGGADTQYF.

The chain is built from TRBV7-2 and TRBJ2-3, with TRBD1 matching 8 bases. Trimming removed 3 bases from V and 1 base from J; junction bases left unmatched: 6. Looked up from germline, CDR1 is SGHTA and CDR2 is FQGNSA. CDR3 length: 16 amino acids. The CDR3 protein is CASSLTGARGTDTQYF. The CDR3 nucleotides are TGTGCCAGCAGCTTGACAGGGGCCAGGGGCACAGATACGCAGTATTTT.

This clonotype occurred a few times. The CDR3 DNA reads as TGTGCCAGCAGTTTTAAGGTCAGGACAGATACGCAGTATTTT. Translation gives CASSFKVRTDTQYF. The V gene is TRBV12-3 or TRBV12-4, the J gene TRBJ2-3, with D unclear. The CDR3 has 14 residues. The V and J ends lost 3 bases and 3 bases respectively, with 10 bases between them.

This clonotype has just a few counts. DNA of the CDR3: TGTGCCAGCAGCCCCCCGTCGCAGGGGGCCTTCTCACCCCTCCACTTT. Translated: CASSPPSQGAFSPLHF. The chain recombines TRBV7-2 with TRBJ1-6, with 8 bases matching TRBD1. CDR1 and CDR2 from the germline V gene are SGHTA and FQGNSA. The V and J ends lost 5 bases and 10 bases, in that order; junction bases with no gene match: 13. The CDR3 runs to 16 residues.

The genes are TRBV7-2 and TRBJ2-1; TRBD2 matches at 7 bases. CDR3 length: 17 amino acids. The germline gives CDR1 SGHTA, CDR2 FQGNSA. J was trimmed by 0 bases and V by 5 bases; bases with no gene match: 10. The DNA of the CDR3 is TGTGCCAGCAGCCCTTCTGGCGCGGGGGTCTCCTACAATGAGCAGTTCTTC. It translates to CASSPSGAGVSYNEQFF. Variable domain in full (rest from reference TRBV7-2 and TRBJ2-1): GAGVSQSPSNKVTEKGKDVELRCDPISGHTALYWYRQSLGQGLEFLIYFQGNSAPDKSGLPSDRFSAERTGGSVSTLTIQRTQQEDSAVYLCASSPSGAGVSYNEQFFGPGTRLTVL.

The chain has TRBV2 and TRBJ2-5; D might be TRBD1 or TRBD2, each matching 5 bases. CDR3 length: 16 amino acids. V lost 0 bases, J lost 5 bases, and 16 bases lay in between. The germline V gene encodes CDR1 SNHLY and CDR2 FYNNEI. CDR3 DNA sequence: TGTGCCAGCAGTGAAGCCGGTCGAGGGGTTTGGGAGACCCAGTACTTC. Encoded protein: CASSEAGRGVWETQYF.

In its sample, this clonotype was seen a few times. The chain has TRBV20-1 and TRBJ2-7; possibly TRBD1 for D (6 bases). The CDR3 contains 15 residues. In germline, CDR1 is DFQATT, CDR2 SNEGSKA (reference sequence). V lost 6 bases, J lost 3 bases, and 21 bases lay in between. DNA of the CDR3: TGCAGTGCCCCGCTGCGACAGGTGGGGAACTACGAGCAGTACTTC. Its translation is CSAPLRQVGNYEQYF.

This clonotype was detected only a few times. The genes are TRBV10-3 and TRBJ2-5; D remains ambiguous. This CDR3 comprises 11 residues. Germline V lookup: CDR1 ENHRY, CDR2 SYGVKD. V was shortened by 4 bases and J by 1 base, with 1 base between the two germline ends. The CDR3 DNA reads as TGTGCCATCAGTGCCCAAGAGACCCAGTACTTC. This sequence encodes CAISAQETQYF.

The J gene is TRBJ2-7, the V gene TRBV7-9, with D perhaps matching TRBD1 (6 bases). Trimming took off 3 bases at V and 5 bases at J, with 14 bases between the two ends. Germline V CDR1 and CDR2: SEHNR, FQNEAQ (reference sequence). This CDR3 has 14 amino acids. CDR3 DNA: TGTGCCAGCAGCTTGACAGGCTCTAAGGACGAGCAGTACTTC. Translation gives CASSLTGSKDEQYF.

This rearrangement joins TRBV20-1 to TRBJ2-5, with D possibly TRBD1 on 5 matching bases. This CDR3 has 12 residues. Germline V gives CDR1 DFQATT, CDR2 SNEGSKA (reference sequence). V lost 2 bases, J lost 4 bases, and 8 bases lay in between. CDR3 nucleotide sequence: TGCAGTGCTAGAAGGGGCTCAGAGACCCAGTACTTC. This gives the protein CSARRGSETQYF.

This clonotype was counted at least ten times. The chain recombines TRBV6-1 with TRBJ1-1; perhaps TRBD1 as D (5 bases). The V end lost 4 bases, the J end lost 5 bases, and 17 bases lay between the germline ends. This CDR3 comprises 15 residues. The germline gives CDR1 MNHNS, CDR2 SASEGT. CDR3 protein: CASSGAGLGWTEAFF. The CDR3 DNA reads TGTGCCAGCAGTGGGGCAGGGTTAGGATGGACTGAAGCTTTCTTT.

This chain joins TRBV20-1 and TRBJ1-1, with 7 bases aligning to TRBD1. The germline CDR1 and CDR2 sequences are DFQATT and SNEGSKA (reference sequence). The CDR3 sequence is 15 residues long. V lost 0 bases and J lost 5; bases outside the gene matches: 9. The chain's CDR3 is CSARDQGGAWTEAFF. CDR3 nucleotide sequence: TGCAGTGCTAGAGATCAGGGGGGCGCATGGACTGAAGCTTTCTTT.

In its sample, this clonotype was seen a few times. The V gene is TRBV18, the J gene TRBJ2-1; 10 bases map to TRBD2. CDR1 is KGHSH, CDR2 LQKENI, per germline. This CDR3 comprises 16 residues. The junction had 2 bases not matched to a gene; V was cut back by 2 bases and J by 1 base. CDR3 coding DNA: TGTGCCAGCTCACCAAGCGGGGGGGCTTCCTACAATGAGCAGTTCTTC. Translating it yields CASSPSGGASYNEQFF.

The sample holds a few counts of this clonotype. The rearrangement uses TRBV7-6 and TRBJ1-2; TRBD1 matches 9 bases. Germline V gene data show CDR1 as SGHVS and CDR2 as FNYEAQ. With V trimmed by 5 bases and J by 7 bases, 8 bases remained unmatched. The CDR3 sequence is 14 residues long. The CDR3 loop is CASSRGQGVGGYTF. The DNA of the CDR3 is TGTGCCAGCAGCAGGGGACAGGGAGTAGGTGGCTACACCTTC.

This clonotype occurred many times. CDR3 in amino acids: CAISGGSSKNYEQYF. For the CDR3, the DNA is TGTGCCATCTCGGGAGGGTCTTCGAAAAACTACGAGCAGTACTTC. The V call is TRBV10-3, the J call TRBJ2-7; 8 bases map to TRBD2. Looked up from germline, CDR1 is ENHRY and CDR2 is SYGVKD. V was clipped by 8 bases and J by 3 bases; unmatched bases: 12. The CDR3 runs to 15 residues.

The V and J genes are TRBV18 and TRBJ1-1; D uncertain. CDR3 length: 13 residues. Per germline, CDR1 KGHSH and CDR2 LQKENI. V gave up 2 bases and J gave up 6 bases, with 10 bases separating them. The DNA of the CDR3 is TGTGCCAGCTCACCAAGGGTTTACGCTGAAGCTTTCTTT. It specifies CASSPRVYAEAFF.

This clonotype was detected a few times. In DNA form, the CDR3 reads TGCAGTGCTAGTCCGGCGGGAGGCGTCCAGTTCTTC. Its protein product is CSASPAGGVQFF. The rearrangement links TRBV20-1 to TRBJ2-1; TRBD2 matches 8 bases. There are 12 residues in the CDR3. Germline-derived CDR1 and CDR2 are DFQATT and SNEGSKA (reference sequence). The junction had 8 bases not matched to a gene; V was cut back by 3 bases and J by 13 bases.

This clonotype has more than one count but fewer than ten. The CDR3 DNA is TGTGCCAGCAGCCCAACCCTGAGGCAGGTTTTAGGAGATACGCAGTATTTT. Its protein is CASSPTLRQVLGDTQYF. This chain connects TRBV7-9 to TRBJ2-3; no definite D call. Looked up from germline, CDR1 is SEHNR and CDR2 is FQNEAQ (reference sequence). The CDR3 covers 17 residues. V lost 5 bases, J lost 5 bases, and 23 bases lay in between. The full variable domain, completed using reference TRBV7-9 and TRBJ2-3, is DTGVSQNPRHKITKRGQNVTFRCDPISEHNRLYWYRQTLGQGPEFLTYFQNEAQLEKSRLLSDRFSAERPKGSFSTLEIQRTEQGDSAMYLCASSPTLRQVLGDTQYFGPGTRLTVL.

The J gene is TRBJ1-2, the V gene TRBV4-2, with 7 bases aligning to TRBD1. Germline V gene sequence: CDR1 LGHNA, CDR2 YNFKEQ. The CDR3 consists of 14 residues. V shed 1 base and J 6 bases; nucleotides not matched to a gene: 5. The CDR3 sequence: CASSQARDRDGYTF. The CDR3 DNA sequence: TGTGCCAGCAGCCAAGCGAGAGACAGGGATGGCTACACCTTC.

CDR3 nucleotide sequence: TGTGCCAGTAGTATCGGTTGGGCAGGGGGCCGAGCCTACGAGCAGTACTTC. Translating gives CASSIGWAGGRAYEQYF. The chain combines TRBV19 with TRBJ2-7, with 8 bases lining up with TRBD1. Germline lookup yields CDR1 LNHDA and CDR2 SQIVND (reference sequence). The CDR3 has 17 amino acids. V was clipped by 3 bases and J by 2 bases; unmatched bases: 12.

This clonotype was seen more than once but under ten times. The chain carries TRBV7-9 and TRBJ2-2; 13 positions agree with TRBD2. Germline V gene lookup returns CDR1 SEHNR and CDR2 FQNEAQ (reference sequence). The CDR3 extends over 18 amino acids. Trimming removed 5 bases from V and 3 bases from J; junction bases left unmatched: 9. The CDR3 region has the DNA TGTGCCAGCAGCCCTGGACTAGCGGGGGTGTCGTACACCGGGGAGCTGTTTTTT. This translates into CASSPGLAGVSYTGELFF.

The chain employs TRBV19 and TRBJ1-2, with TRBD1 as a possible D gene (5 bases). V was clipped by 7 bases and J by 7 bases, with 16 bases between them. This CDR3 region has 13 residues. Looked up from germline, CDR1 is LNHDA and CDR2 is SQIVND (reference sequence). CDR3 protein: CASTITQGAGYTF. CDR3 nucleotides: TGTGCCAGTACGATTACGCAGGGTGCTGGCTACACCTTC.

This clonotype appeared a few times. This chain links TRBV7-9 with TRBJ1-1; D gene unclear. Trimming took off 7 bases at V and 0 bases at J, with 12 bases between the two ends. The CDR3 length is 14 residues. From germline, CDR1 is SEHNR and CDR2 FQNEAQ (reference sequence). CDR3 protein: CASTWPAMNTEAFF. The CDR3 DNA reads as TGTGCCAGCACGTGGCCGGCCATGAACACTGAAGCTTTCTTT.

V usage is TRBV27 and J usage is TRBJ1-1; D not certain. The CDR3 has 15 residues. The V end lost 4 bases, the J end lost 4 bases, and 16 bases lay between the germline ends. CDR1 and CDR2 (germline): MNHEY, SMNVEV (reference sequence). DNA of the CDR3: TGTGCCAGCAGTTCAGTTCTCAGGAGATCCACTGAAGCTTTCTTT. Translation: CASSSVLRRSTEAFF.

This chain uses TRBV27 with TRBJ2-3, with a tentative D call TRBD1 (6 bases). V was trimmed by 8 bases and J by 0 bases, leaving 18 bases between them. CDR3 length: 16 amino acids. Germline V CDR1 and CDR2: MNHEY, SMNVEV (reference sequence). The CDR3 coding sequence is TGTGCCAGCTCCCGGGACATATCATTAAGCACAGATACGCAGTATTTT. Its translation is CASSRDISLSTDTQYF.